This T cell receptor (beta chain) was captured by sequencing in a study of T-cell memory formation after mild COVID-19. V dropped 4 bases and J dropped 4 bases, with 13 bases sitting between them. This CDR3 spans 14 amino acids. Germline V gives CDR1 SGHTA, CDR2 FQGTGA. TCRdb independently ran MiXCR on the 5' RACE reads; one entry per CDR3 protein. Among approximately 300,000 distinct CDR3 sequences listed, approximately 15% were seen once. The gene calls are TRBV7-3 and TRBJ2-5, with a possible D match to TRBD2 (7 bases). Material: PBMCs or a T cell subset sorted from them (not recorded which). This clonotype was obtained from a man between 18 and 35 years old who had mild COVID-19 (a few samples of this study predate the infection). Cell type and time point are not known. The CDR3 sequence is CASSSGRGGETQYF. DNA for the CDR3: TGTGCCAGCAGCTCCGGTAGGGGGGGAGAGACCCAGTACTTC.